This TCR beta chain was found in a study of blood T cell repertoires in COVID-19. Trimming took off 7 bases at V and 2 bases at J, with 17 bases between the two ends. The CDR3 runs 15 residues. Germline V gene data show CDR1 as LNHDA and CDR2 as SQIVND (reference sequence). This clone has only a few counts. Everyone who took part was roughly 18 to 100 years old, and they came from about two dozen US areas. Authors' data handling: Estimated nucleated cell counts came from reference gene primer amplification. Measured with immunoSEQ multiplex PCR; TCRdb has only the in-frame clones, and not every one. Clone size and the V and J calls come from that table; the DNA yielded D and trimming. The table includes under 300,000 clones, roughly nine tenths detected once.

V gene TRBV19 combines with J gene TRBJ1-2, with D possibly being TRBD1 (6 bases). Sequencing used PBMCs or T cells enriched from blood (not recorded which). The sequence derives from a woman aged 40 to 50 who had recovered from COVID-19. CDR3: CASIEVAGVNYGYTF. CDR3 in DNA: TGTGCCAGTATTGAGGTAGCAGGGGTGAACTATGGCTACACCTTC. The whole variable domain, filled in from reference TRBV19 and TRBJ1-2, reads DGGITQSPKYLFRKEGQNVTLSCEQNLNHDAMYWYRQDPGQGLRLIYYSQIVNDFQKGDIAEGYSVSREKKESFPLTVTSAQKNPTAFYLCASIEVAGVNYGYTFGSGTRLTVV.